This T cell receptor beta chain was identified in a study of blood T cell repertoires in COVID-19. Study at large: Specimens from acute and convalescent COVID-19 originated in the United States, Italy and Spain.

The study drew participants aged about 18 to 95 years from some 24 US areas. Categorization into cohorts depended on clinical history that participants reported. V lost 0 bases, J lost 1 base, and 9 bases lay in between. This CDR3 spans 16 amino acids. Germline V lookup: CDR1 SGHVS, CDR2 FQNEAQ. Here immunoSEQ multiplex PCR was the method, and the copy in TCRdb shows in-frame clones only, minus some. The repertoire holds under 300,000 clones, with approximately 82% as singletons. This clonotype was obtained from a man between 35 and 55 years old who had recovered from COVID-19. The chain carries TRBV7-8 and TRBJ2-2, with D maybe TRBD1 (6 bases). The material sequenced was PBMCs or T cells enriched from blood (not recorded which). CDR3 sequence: CASSLARDKNTGELFF. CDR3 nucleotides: TGTGCCAGCAGCTTAGCCCGGGACAAGAACACCGGGGAGCTGTTTTTT.